A single sample is the source of the 16 T cell receptor beta chains below, sequenced in a study of human T cells and chemical hapten exposure. Time point described: healthy volunteer bleed at 6 weeks. The authors' total RNA extraction used unfractionated whole blood. TCRdb reprocessed the RACE reads with MiXCR, giving one entry per CDR3 protein. Among fewer than 40,000 distinct CDR3 sequences listed, approximately 5% were seen once. The specimen was whole blood. All receptors come from a human donor in good health. Some clones in this sample may be carry-over from other donors' samples.

This clonotype was detected ten times or more. The V gene is TRBV29-1, the J gene TRBJ2-1, with a possible D match to TRBD2 (6 bases). The CDR3 contains 11 residues. From germline, CDR1 is SQVTM and CDR2 ANQGSEA. The CDR3 here is CVGGRPNEQFF. CDR3 sequence (DNA): TGCGTGGGAGGAAGACCCAATGAGCAGTTCTTC.

This clonotype was counted ten times or more. The CDR3 nucleotides are TGTGCCAGCAGTCCTATGTCGGAGAACAATGAGCAGTTCTTC. Translated: CASSPMSENNEQFF. The chain links TRBV28 to TRBJ2-1; D unclear. CDR3 size: 14 residues. Germline loops: CDR1 MDHEN, CDR2 SYDVKM. V lost 5 bases and J 5 bases, leaving 13 bases between the germline ends. Complete variable domain (other parts from reference TRBV28 and TRBJ2-1): DVKVTQSSRYLVKRTGEKVFLECVQDMDHENMFWYRQDPGLGLRLIYFSYDVKMKEKGDIPEGYSVSREKKERFSLILESASTNQTSMYLCASSPMSENNEQFFGPGTRLTVL.

This clonotype was counted many times. This chain uses TRBV4-2 with TRBJ1-2; 7 bases align to TRBD1. V trimming: 0 bases; J trimming: 6 bases; junction bases outside the gene matches: 7. The CDR3 is made up of 15 amino acids. Germline V lookup: CDR1 LGHNA, CDR2 YNFKEQ. The CDR3 DNA sequence: TGTGCCAGCAGCCAAGAGGGTGACAGGGTTAATGGCTACACCTTC. Residues: CASSQEGDRVNGYTF.

This clonotype was detected ten times or more. The chain has TRBV20-1 and TRBJ1-1, with D possibly being TRBD1 (6 bases). The V end was cut by 1 base, the J end by 5 bases, with 14 bases between. The CDR3 loop spans 14 amino acids. From germline, CDR1 is DFQATT and CDR2 SNEGSKA (reference sequence). In DNA form, the CDR3 reads TGCAGTGCTAGAGTTACAGGGATAAATACTGAAGCTTTCTTT. Translation gives CSARVTGINTEAFF.

This clonotype has a count of ten or more. The chain has TRBV20-1 and TRBJ2-5, with D uncertain. The CDR3 sequence is 13 residues long. The V gene's germline CDR1 is DFQATT and CDR2 SNEGSKA (reference sequence). Trimming took off 0 bases at V and 7 bases at J, with 12 bases between the two ends. The CDR3, as DNA: TGCAGTGCTAGAGATGCACCCCCTCCGACCCAGTACTTC. It codes for CSARDAPPPTQYF.

The table lists this clonotype with many counts. The rearrangement uses TRBV20-1 and TRBJ2-5; D is tentatively TRBD1 or TRBD2 (6 bases each). The V gene's germline CDR1 is DFQATT and CDR2 SNEGSKA (reference sequence). The CDR3 runs 14 residues. Trimming removed 4 bases at V and 3 bases at J, with 15 bases between. Here the CDR3 reads CSATPRGREETQYF. The DNA of the CDR3 is TGCAGTGCTACGCCCCGGGGGCGGGAAGAGACCCAGTACTTC.

The sample holds one count of this clonotype. The rearrangement joins TRBV3-1 to TRBJ1-4; TRBD1 agrees at 7 bases. Germline CDR1 is LGHDT and CDR2 is YNNKEL (reference sequence). J lost 5 bases, V lost 5 bases, and 5 bases had no gene match. The CDR3 extends over 14 amino acids. Here the CDR3 reads CASSYRDRNEKLFF. In nucleotides, the CDR3 is TGTGCCAGCAGCTACCGGGACAGAAATGAAAAACTGTTTTTT.

This clonotype was picked up many times. This chain connects TRBV7-2 to TRBJ2-1; 8 bases map to TRBD2. Germline V CDR1 and CDR2: SGHTA, FQGNSA. The CDR3 totals 14 residues. The J segment lost 7 bases and the V segment lost 3 bases, leaving 5 bases of the junction unmatched. As DNA, the CDR3 is TGTGCCAGCAGCTTCGGCGGGGGGCAAAATGAGCAGTTCTTC. Its translation is CASSFGGGQNEQFF.

Many counts were recorded for this clonotype. The rearrangement links TRBV6-1 to TRBJ1-5, with D hard to call. The CDR3 sequence is 12 residues long. V lost 2 bases and J 6 bases, leaving 5 bases between the germline ends. CDR1 is MNHNS, CDR2 SASEGT, per germline. The CDR3 DNA sequence: TGTGCCAGCAGTGAACTGATTCAGCCCCAGCATTTT. Encoded protein: CASSELIQPQHF.

Many counts were recorded for this clonotype. The gene calls are TRBV20-1 and TRBJ1-2, with D possibly matching TRBD1 (5 bases). The germline gives CDR1 DFQATT, CDR2 SNEGSKA (reference sequence). The CDR3 covers 16 residues. Trimming removed 3 bases from V and 5 bases from J, with 22 bases in between. This CDR3 is CSASLWRRGIRYGYTF. CDR3 DNA sequence: TGCAGTGCTAGCCTCTGGAGACGGGGGATTAGATATGGCTACACCTTC.

This rearrangement joins TRBV6-2 or TRBV6-3 to TRBJ1-6; D not resolved. The CDR3 extends over 17 amino acids. Germline V lookup: CDR1 MNHEY, CDR2 SVGEGT. Trimming left V 3 bases short and J 10 bases short, with 22 bases between. The CDR3 protein is CASSYLNPGLALSPLHF. The CDR3 coding sequence is TGTGCCAGCAGTTATCTAAATCCGGGCCTCGCCTTATCACCCCTCCACTTT.

This clonotype came up many times. V is TRBV6-1 and J is TRBJ1-5; 7 bases are shared with TRBD1. The CDR3 runs to 15 residues. Germline CDR1 is MNHNS and CDR2 is SASEGT. The V and J ends lost 5 bases and 0 bases, in that order; junction bases with no gene match: 4. In DNA, the CDR3 is TGTGCCAGCAGTTTGACAGGGTATAGCAATCAGCCCCAGCATTTT. Protein sequence: CASSLTGYSNQPQHF.

The chain is built from TRBV20-1 and TRBJ2-3; possibly TRBD1 for D (6 bases). The CDR3 has 13 amino acids. Germline V CDR1 and CDR2: DFQATT, SNEGSKA (reference sequence). Trimming removed 6 bases at V and 1 base at J, with 11 bases between. The CDR3, as DNA: TGCAGTGCCGAGGGGGTACGCACAGATACGCAGTATTTT. It codes for CSAEGVRTDTQYF.

This clonotype was seen a handful of times. The V call is TRBV5-4, the J call TRBJ2-1; 9 bases are a match to TRBD1. V gave up 3 bases and J gave up 5 bases; unmatched junction bases: 12. The CDR3 is made up of 17 amino acids. The germline V gene has CDR1 SGHNT and CDR2 YYREEE (reference sequence). Written as DNA, the CDR3 is TGTGCCAGCAGCTCGGGGGACAGGGCCCCTCTGAACAATGAGCAGTTCTTC. Its translation is CASSSGDRAPLNNEQFF.

This clonotype was counted ten times or more. This sequence joins TRBV18 and TRBJ2-1, with D possibly TRBD1 on 6 matching bases. The germline gives CDR1 KGHSH, CDR2 LQKENI. This CDR3 region has 15 residues. The V and J ends lost 3 bases and 5 bases respectively, with 14 bases between them. CDR3 in DNA: TGTGCCAGCTCACCGACAGGCCTGGGCGACAATGAGCAGTTCTTC. Its protein is CASSPTGLGDNEQFF.

This clonotype was seen at least ten times. V and J are TRBV11-3 and TRBJ1-1, with a tentative D call TRBD1 (6 bases). V was shortened by 1 base and J by 3 bases, with 15 bases between the two germline ends. Looked up from germline, CDR1 is SGHNT and CDR2 is YENEEA. This CDR3 comprises 16 residues. The CDR3: CASSLGRGRGDTEAFF. The CDR3 DNA reads TGTGCCAGCAGCTTAGGCAGGGGCCGAGGGGACACTGAAGCTTTCTTT.